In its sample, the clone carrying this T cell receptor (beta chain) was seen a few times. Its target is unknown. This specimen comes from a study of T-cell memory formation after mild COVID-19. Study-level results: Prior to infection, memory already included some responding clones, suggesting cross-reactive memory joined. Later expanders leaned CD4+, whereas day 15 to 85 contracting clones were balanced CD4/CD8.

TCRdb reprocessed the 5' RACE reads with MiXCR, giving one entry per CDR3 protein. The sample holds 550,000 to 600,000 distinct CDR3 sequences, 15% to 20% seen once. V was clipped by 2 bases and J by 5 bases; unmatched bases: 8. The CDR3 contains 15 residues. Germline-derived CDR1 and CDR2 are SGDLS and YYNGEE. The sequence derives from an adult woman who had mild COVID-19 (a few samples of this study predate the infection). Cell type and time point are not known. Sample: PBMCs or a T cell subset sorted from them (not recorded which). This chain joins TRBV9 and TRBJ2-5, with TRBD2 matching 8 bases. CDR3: CASSVPAGGAETQYF. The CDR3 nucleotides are TGTGCCAGCAGCGTCCCTGCGGGAGGAGCTGAGACCCAGTACTTC.